This T cell receptor (beta chain) was found in a study of blood T cell repertoires in COVID-19 (dated by TCRdb to the early 2020s). The study in broad terms: Collaborator samples came from the United States, Italy and Spain and covered acute and convalescent phases of COVID-19. Samples came from the ongoing ImmuneRACE study (first 160 participants) plus 1,254 subjects from 6 global collaborators. The repertoires were released in a freely available public database meant as a resource for research on the immune response to SARS-CoV-2. The dataset comprised deeply sampled blood TCRbeta repertoires from subjects exposed to, actively infected with, or recovered from COVID-19. The prospective study material was composed of cDNA or gDNA derived from T cells, B-cell-depleted T cells, or PBMCs. Where available, HLA class I and class II types were obtained from metadata supplied by the sample provider rather than from assay-based typing. Nearly every sample came with metadata listing a de-identified subject ID, COVID-19 status, age in years and sex.

TCRbeta CDR3 regions were amplified from genomic DNA using the immunoSEQ Assay, a bias-controlled multiplex PCR. Per the authors' processing: The number of nucleated cells in each sample was estimated from the amplification of reference gene primers within the assay. Sequence reads were collapsed and filtered to measure the absolute abundance of every unique TCRbeta CDR3 rearrangement. Productive Simpson clonality was computed per sample as the square root of Simpson's diversity index over productive rearrangements. This immuneACCESS table, as held by TCRdb, lists in-frame sequences with V and J called but not all clones. Of the missing ones, under half trace to an unresolved V gene in checked studies; the others have no known cause. V and J calls plus clone size are reproduced from that table; the DNA served to infer D and trimming. The sample has more than 90,000 clones on record, roughly 86% of them singletons. Clones ranked in the top ten supply roughly 4.5% of the sample.

The CDR3 runs 14 residues from the cysteine to the phenylalanine. Of all the DNA, just the CDR3 is kept, 42 bases in frame from base 1. Trimmed from V: 2 bases; trimmed from J: 4 bases; junction bases lacking a gene match: 5. CDR1 and CDR2 (SGHNT, YYREEE) derive from the germline V gene (reference sequence). General study outcomes and caveats: How much clinical and demographic metadata was included differed by source and by participant, and the metadata was provided uncurated.

Each collaborating institution followed its own protocols to collect whole blood in K2EDTA tubes. Collaborator samples were shipped for TCRbeta analysis as frozen whole blood, isolated PBMCs, or DNA extracted from either sample type. As to this clone: It lacks a known antigen. No base qualities exist here, and no much larger clone lies one base off it.

The TCR comes from a man aged 35 to 55 with acute or convalescent COVID-19. The sequenced sample consisted of peripheral blood. The receptor chain draws on TRBV5-4 and TRBJ2-7, with 8 bases in between that match TRBD1. At the DNA level, the sequence is TGTGCCAGCAGCTTCGGACAGGGTAGATACGAGCAGTACTTC. It codes for CASSFGQGRYEQYF.